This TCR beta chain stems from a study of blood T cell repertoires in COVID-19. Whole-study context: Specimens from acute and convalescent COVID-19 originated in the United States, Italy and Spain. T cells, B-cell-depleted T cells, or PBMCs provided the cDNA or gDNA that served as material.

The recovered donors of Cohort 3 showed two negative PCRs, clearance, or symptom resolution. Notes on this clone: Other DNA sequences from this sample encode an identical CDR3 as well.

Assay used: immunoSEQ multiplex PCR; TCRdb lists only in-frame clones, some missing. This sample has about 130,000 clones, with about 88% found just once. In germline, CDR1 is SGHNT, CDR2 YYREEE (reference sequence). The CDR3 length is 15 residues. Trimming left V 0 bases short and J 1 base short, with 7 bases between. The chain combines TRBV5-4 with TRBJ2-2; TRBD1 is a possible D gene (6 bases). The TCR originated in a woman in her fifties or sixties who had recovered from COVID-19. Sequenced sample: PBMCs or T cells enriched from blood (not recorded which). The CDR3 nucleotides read TGTGCCAGCAGCTTGGGGACAGAGAACACCGGGGAGCTGTTTTTT. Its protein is CASSLGTENTGELFF.